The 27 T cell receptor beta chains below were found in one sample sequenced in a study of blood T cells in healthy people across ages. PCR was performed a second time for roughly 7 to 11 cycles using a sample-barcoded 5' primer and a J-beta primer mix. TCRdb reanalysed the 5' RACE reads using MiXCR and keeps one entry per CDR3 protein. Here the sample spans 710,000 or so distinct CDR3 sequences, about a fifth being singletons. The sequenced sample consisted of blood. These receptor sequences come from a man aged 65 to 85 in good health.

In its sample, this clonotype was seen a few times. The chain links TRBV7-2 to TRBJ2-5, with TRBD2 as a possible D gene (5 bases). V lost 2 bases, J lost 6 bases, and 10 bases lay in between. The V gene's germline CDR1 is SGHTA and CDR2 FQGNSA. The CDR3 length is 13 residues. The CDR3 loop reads CASSLMRAKTQYF. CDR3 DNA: TGTGCCAGCAGCTTAATGCGGGCCAAGACCCAGTACTTC.

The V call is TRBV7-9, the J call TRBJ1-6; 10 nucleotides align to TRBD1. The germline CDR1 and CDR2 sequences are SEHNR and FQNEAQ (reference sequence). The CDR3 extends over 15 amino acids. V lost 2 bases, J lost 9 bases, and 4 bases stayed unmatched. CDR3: CASSLTGTGASPLHF. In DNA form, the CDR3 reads TGTGCCAGCAGCTTAACCGGGACAGGGGCTTCACCCCTCCACTTT.

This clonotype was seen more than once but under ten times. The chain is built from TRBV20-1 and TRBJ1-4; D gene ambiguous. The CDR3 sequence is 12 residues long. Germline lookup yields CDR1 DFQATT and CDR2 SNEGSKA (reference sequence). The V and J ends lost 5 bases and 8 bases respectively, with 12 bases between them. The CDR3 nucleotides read TGCAGTGCTCGGATCCAGAGCGAAAAACTGTTTTTT. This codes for CSARIQSEKLFF.

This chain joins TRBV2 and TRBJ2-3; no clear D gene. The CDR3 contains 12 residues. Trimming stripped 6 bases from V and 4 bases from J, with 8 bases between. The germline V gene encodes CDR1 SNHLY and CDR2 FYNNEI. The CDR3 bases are TGTGCCAGCAGCTACGGGTCAGATACGCAGTATTTT. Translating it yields CASSYGSDTQYF.

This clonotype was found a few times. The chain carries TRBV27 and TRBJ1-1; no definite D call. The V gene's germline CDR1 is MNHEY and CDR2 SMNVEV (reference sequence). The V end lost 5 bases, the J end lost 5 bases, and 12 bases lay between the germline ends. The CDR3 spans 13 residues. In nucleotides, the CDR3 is TGTGCCAGCAGTCCCGCGGTGTTAACTGAAGCTTTCTTT. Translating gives CASSPAVLTEAFF.

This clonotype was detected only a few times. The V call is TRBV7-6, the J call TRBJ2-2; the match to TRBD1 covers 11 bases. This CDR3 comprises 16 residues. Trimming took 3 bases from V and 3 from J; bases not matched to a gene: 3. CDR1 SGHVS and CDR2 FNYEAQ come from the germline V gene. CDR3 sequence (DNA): TGTGCCAGCAGCTTGGGGGACAGGGGGTACACCGGGGAGCTGTTTTTT. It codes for CASSLGDRGYTGELFF.

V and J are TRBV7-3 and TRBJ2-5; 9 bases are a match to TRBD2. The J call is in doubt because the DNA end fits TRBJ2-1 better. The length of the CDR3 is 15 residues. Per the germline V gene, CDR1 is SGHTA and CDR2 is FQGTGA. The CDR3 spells CASSLNLAGINEQFF. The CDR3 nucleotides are TGTGCCAGCAGCTTAAATCTAGCGGGGATCAATGAGCAGTTCTTC.

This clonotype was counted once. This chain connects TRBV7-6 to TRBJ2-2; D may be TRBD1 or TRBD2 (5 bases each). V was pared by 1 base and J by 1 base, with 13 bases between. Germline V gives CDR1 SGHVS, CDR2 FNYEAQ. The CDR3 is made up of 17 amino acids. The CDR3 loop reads CASSLGWAGRNTGELFF. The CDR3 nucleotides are TGTGCCAGCAGCTTAGGTTGGGCAGGGAGGAACACCGGGGAGCTGTTTTTT. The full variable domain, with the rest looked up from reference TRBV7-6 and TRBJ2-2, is GAGVSQSPRYKVTKRGQDVALRCDPISGHVSLYWYRQALGQGPEFLTYFNYEAQQDKSGLPNDRFSAERPEGSISTLTIQRTEQRDSAMYRCASSLGWAGRNTGELFFGEGSRLTVL.

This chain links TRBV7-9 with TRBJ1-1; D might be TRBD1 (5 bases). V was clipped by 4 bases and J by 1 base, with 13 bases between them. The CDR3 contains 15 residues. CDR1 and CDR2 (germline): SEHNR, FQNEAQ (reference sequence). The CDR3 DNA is TGTGCCAGCAGCTCCGGCAGGGTTGCGAACACTGAAGCTTTCTTT. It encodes CASSSGRVANTEAFF.

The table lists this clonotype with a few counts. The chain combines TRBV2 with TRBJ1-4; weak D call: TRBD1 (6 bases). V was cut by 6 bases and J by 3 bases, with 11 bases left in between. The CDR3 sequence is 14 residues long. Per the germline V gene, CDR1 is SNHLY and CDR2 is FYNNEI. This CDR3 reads CASRGGEANEKLFF. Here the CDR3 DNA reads TGTGCCAGCAGAGGGGGAGAGGCTAATGAAAAACTGTTTTTT.

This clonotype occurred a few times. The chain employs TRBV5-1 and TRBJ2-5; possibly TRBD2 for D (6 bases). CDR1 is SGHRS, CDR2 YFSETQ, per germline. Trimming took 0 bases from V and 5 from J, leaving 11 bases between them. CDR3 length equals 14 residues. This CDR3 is CASSLVGGPETQYF. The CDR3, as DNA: TGCGCCAGCAGCTTGGTGGGAGGCCCCGAGACCCAGTACTTC.

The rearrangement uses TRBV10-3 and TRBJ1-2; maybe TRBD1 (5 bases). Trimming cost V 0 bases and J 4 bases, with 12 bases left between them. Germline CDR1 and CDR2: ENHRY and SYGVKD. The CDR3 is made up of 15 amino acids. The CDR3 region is CAISESIRGVYGYTF. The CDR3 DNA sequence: TGTGCCATCAGTGAGTCGATCCGGGGCGTCTATGGCTACACCTTC.

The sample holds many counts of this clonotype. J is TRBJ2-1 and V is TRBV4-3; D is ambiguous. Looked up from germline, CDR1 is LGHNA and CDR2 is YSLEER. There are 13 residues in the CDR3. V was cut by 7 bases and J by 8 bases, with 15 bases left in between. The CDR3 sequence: CASNFGPGYEQFF. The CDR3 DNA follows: TGCGCCAGCAATTTCGGTCCGGGCTATGAGCAGTTCTTC.

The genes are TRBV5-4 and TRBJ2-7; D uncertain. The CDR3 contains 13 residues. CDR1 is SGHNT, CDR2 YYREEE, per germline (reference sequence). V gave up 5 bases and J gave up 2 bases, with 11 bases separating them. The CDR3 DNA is TGTGCCAGCAGTACTCAAGATACCTACGAGCAGTACTTC. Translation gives CASSTQDTYEQYF.

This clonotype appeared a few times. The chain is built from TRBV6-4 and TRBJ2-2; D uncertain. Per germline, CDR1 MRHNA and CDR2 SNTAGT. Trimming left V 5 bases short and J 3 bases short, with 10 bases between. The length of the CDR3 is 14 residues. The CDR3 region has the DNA TGTGCCAGCAGTCCTCGCTTGGACACCGGGGAGCTGTTTTTT. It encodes CASSPRLDTGELFF.

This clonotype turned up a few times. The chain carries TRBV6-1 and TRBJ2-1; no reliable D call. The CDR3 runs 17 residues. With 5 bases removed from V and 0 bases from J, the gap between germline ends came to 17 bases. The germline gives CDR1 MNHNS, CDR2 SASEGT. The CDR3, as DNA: TGTGCCAGCAGTCATTCCGAGACATTCCCCTCCTACAATGAGCAGTTCTTC. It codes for CASSHSETFPSYNEQFF.

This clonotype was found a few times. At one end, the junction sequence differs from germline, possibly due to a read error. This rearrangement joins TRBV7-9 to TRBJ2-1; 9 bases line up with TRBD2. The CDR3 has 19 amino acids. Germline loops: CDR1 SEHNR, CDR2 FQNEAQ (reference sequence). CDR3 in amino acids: CASSLSVAGALSSYNERFF. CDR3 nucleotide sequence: TGTGCCAGCAGCTTAAGTGTAGCGGGGGCTCTAAGCTCCTACAATGAGCGGTTCTTC.

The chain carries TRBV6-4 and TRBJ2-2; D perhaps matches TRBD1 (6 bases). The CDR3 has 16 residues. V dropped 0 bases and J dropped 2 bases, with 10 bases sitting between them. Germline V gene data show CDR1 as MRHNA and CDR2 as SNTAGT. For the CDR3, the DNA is TGTGCCAGCAGTGACTCAGGGACAATTAACACCGGGGAGCTGTTTTTT. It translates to CASSDSGTINTGELFF.

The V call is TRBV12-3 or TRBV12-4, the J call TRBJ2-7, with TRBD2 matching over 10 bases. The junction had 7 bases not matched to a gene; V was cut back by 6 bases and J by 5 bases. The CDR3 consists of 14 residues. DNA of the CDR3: TGTGCCAGCAGACCGGGACTAGCGTTCAACGAGCAGTACTTC. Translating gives CASRPGLAFNEQYF.

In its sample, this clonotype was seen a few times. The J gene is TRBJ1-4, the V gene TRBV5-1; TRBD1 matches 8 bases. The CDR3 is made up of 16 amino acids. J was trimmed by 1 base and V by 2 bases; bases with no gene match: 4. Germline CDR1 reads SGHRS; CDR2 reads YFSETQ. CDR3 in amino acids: CASSLFTGGTNEKLFF. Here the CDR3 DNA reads TGCGCCAGCAGCTTATTCACAGGGGGAACTAATGAAAAACTGTTTTTT.

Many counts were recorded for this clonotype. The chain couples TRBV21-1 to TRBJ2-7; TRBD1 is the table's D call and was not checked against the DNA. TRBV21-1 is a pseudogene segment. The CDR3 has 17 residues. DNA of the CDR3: TGTGCCAGCAGCAAAACGCGGGGCAGACGAGGGACCTACGAGCAGTACGTC. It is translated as CASSKTRGRRGTYEQYV.

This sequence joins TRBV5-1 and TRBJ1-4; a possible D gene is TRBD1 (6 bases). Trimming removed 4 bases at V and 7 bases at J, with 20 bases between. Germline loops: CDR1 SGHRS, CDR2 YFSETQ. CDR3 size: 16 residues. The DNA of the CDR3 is TGCGCCAGCAGCCAAGGACAGTGGGGGGGCGGTGAAAAACTGTTTTTT. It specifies CASSQGQWGGGEKLFF.

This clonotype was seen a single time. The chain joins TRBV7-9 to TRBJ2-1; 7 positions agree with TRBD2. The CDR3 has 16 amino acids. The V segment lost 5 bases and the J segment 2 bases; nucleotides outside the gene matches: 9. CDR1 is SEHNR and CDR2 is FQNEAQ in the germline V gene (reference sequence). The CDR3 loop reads CASSPPGGSTYNEQFF. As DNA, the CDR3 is TGTGCCAGCAGCCCCCCTGGCGGGAGCACCTACAATGAGCAGTTCTTC.

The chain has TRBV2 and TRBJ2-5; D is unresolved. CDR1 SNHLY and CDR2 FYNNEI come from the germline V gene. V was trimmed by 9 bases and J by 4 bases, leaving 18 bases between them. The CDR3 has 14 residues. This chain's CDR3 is CASKKEVDAETQYF. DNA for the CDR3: TGTGCCAGTAAGAAAGAGGTGGATGCAGAGACCCAGTACTTC.

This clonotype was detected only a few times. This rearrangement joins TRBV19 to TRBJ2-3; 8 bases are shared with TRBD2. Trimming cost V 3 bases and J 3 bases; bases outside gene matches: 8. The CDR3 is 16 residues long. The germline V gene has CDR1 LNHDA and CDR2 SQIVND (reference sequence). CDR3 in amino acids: CASSMVRRGATDTQYF. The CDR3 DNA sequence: TGTGCCAGTAGTATGGTTCGGCGGGGGGCTACAGATACGCAGTATTTT.

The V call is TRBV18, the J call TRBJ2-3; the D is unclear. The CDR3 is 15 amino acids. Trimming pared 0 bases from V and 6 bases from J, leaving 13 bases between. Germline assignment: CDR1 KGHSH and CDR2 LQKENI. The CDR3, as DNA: TGTGCCAGCTCACCACCGTTGGCCCATGGCGATACGCAGTATTTT. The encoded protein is CASSPPLAHGDTQYF.

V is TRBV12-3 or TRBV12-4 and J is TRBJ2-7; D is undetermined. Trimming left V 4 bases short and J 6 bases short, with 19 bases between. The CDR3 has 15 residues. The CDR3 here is CASSSSSTPLGEQYF. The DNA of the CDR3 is TGTGCCAGCAGTTCATCCTCCACCCCGCTCGGCGAGCAGTACTTC.